This T cell receptor beta chain was documented in a study of blood T cell repertoires in COVID-19. Study context: T cells, B-cell-depleted T cells, or PBMCs provided the cDNA or gDNA that served as material.

Germline V CDR1 and CDR2: MGHRA, YSYEKL. The CDR3 sequence is 15 residues long. The V end was cut by 1 base, the J end by 10 bases, with 17 bases between. Only in-frame clones appear in the TCRdb table, and some are missing; sequencing was by immunoSEQ multiplex PCR. This sample has about 120,000 clones, with over 75% found just once. Sample: peripheral blood. The receptor's source is a woman between 70 and 85 years old who had recovered from COVID-19. This chain links TRBV4-1 with TRBJ1-5; no clear D gene. The CDR3, as DNA: TGCGCCAGCAGCCAAGGCGGAGGGTGGAGGGCCCCCCAGCATTTT. Translated: CASSQGGGWRAPQHF.